Shown below are 10 T cell receptor beta chains from a single sample sequenced in a study of T cell changes during pregnancy in multiple sclerosis. The repertoire was sequenced with immunoSEQ multiplex PCR; TCRdb's copy has only in-frame clones and lacks some. The sample lists around 95,000 clones; around 93% were seen once. The input for sequencing was peripheral blood, taken after pregnancy. The receptors originated from a female donor with multiple sclerosis, enrolled in a pregnancy study.

This chain connects TRBV4-1 to TRBJ2-3; the D gene is possibly TRBD1 (5 bases). The CDR3 covers 14 residues. Germline V gene lookup returns CDR1 MGHRA and CDR2 YSYEKL. V lost 2 bases and J 0 bases, leaving 6 bases between the germline ends. The CDR3 region has the DNA TGCGCCAGCAGCCAACAGGGTAGCACAGATACGCAGTATTTT. It yields the protein CASSQQGSTDTQYF.

The gene calls are TRBV19 and TRBJ1-6; D gene unclear. Germline CDR1 reads LNHDA; CDR2 reads SQIVND (reference sequence). The CDR3 extends over 15 amino acids. V was cut by 3 bases and J by 8 bases, with 14 bases left in between. CDR3 nucleotide sequence: TGTGCCAGTAGTATTGGATACAGTGACCATTCACCCCTCCACTTT. Translated, it gives CASSIGYSDHSPLHF.

The genes are TRBV7-9 and TRBJ1-2; D uncertain. This CDR3 comprises 14 residues. Trimming took off 2 bases at V and 4 bases at J, with 11 bases between the two ends. Germline V gene lookup returns CDR1 SEHNR and CDR2 FQNEAQ (reference sequence). CDR3 DNA: TGTGCCAGCAGCTTACCGGGGAGACTCTATGGCTACACCTTC. The encoded protein is CASSLPGRLYGYTF. The entire variable domain, with the rest obtained from reference TRBV7-9 and TRBJ1-2, is as follows: DTGVSQNPRHKITKRGQNVTFRCDPISEHNRLYWYRQTLGQGPEFLTYFQNEAQLEKSRLLSDRFSAERPKGSFSTLEIQRTEQGDSAMYLCASSLPGRLYGYTFGSGTRLTVV.

This clone was seen a single time. This sequence joins TRBV30 and TRBJ2-3, with D unresolved. V was shortened by 0 bases and J by 3 bases, with 10 bases between the two germline ends. From germline, CDR1 is GTSNPN and CDR2 SVGIG (reference sequence). The CDR3 is 14 amino acids. CDR3 DNA sequence: TGTGCCTGGAGTGTACCGGGTACAACAGATACGCAGTATTTT. Translated: CAWSVPGTTDTQYF.

The chain couples TRBV6-1 to TRBJ2-3; TRBD2 matches 8 bases. CDR3 size: 13 residues. Germline lookup yields CDR1 MNHNS and CDR2 SASEGT. Unmatched junction bases numbered 4, after V lost 4 bases and J lost 7 bases. CDR3 sequence: CASSVSGGNTQYF. CDR3 bases: TGTGCCAGCAGTGTGAGCGGGGGTAATACGCAGTATTTT.

This clone was seen once. This chain uses TRBV5-1 with TRBJ2-5; TRBD1 matches at 8 bases. The CDR3 length is 14 residues. Germline lookup yields CDR1 SGHRS and CDR2 YFSETQ. Trimming at V came to 0 bases and at J to 5 bases, leaving 3 bases not matched to a gene. The CDR3 sequence is CASSLDRGWETQYF. Written as DNA, the CDR3 is TGCGCCAGCAGCTTGGACAGGGGGTGGGAGACCCAGTACTTC.

The CDR3 loop is CASSYREGTEAFF. The CDR3, as DNA: TGTGCCAGTAGTTACAGGGAGGGCACTGAAGCTTTCTTT. The rearrangement joins TRBV19 to TRBJ1-1; a weak D match, TRBD1 (6 bases). The CDR3 sequence is 13 residues long. Germline V lookup: CDR1 LNHDA, CDR2 SQIVND (reference sequence). Trimming pared 5 bases from V and 4 bases from J, leaving 11 bases between.

This chain uses TRBV7-9 with TRBJ1-1; D unresolved. Germline V gene lookup returns CDR1 SEHNR and CDR2 FQNEAQ (reference sequence). This CDR3 comprises 12 residues. The germline V and J ends were trimmed by 1 base and 5 bases, with 5 bases remaining between them. CDR3 in DNA: TGTGCCAGCAGCTTAGTTGAGACTGAAGCTTTCTTT. This encodes CASSLVETEAFF.

The chain joins TRBV9 to TRBJ2-1; tentative D call: TRBD2 (6 bases). Trimming removed 0 bases from V and 0 bases from J, with 13 bases in between. Germline V gene sequence: CDR1 SGDLS, CDR2 YYNGEE. This CDR3 has 17 residues. The CDR3 sequence: CASSVESGLSSYNEQFF. DNA for the CDR3: TGTGCCAGCAGCGTAGAAAGCGGGCTCAGCTCCTACAATGAGCAGTTCTTC.

CDR3 protein: CASSSYRGTNYEQYF. The CDR3 DNA reads as TGTGCCAGCAGTTCCTACAGGGGGACAAACTACGAGCAGTACTTC. V and J are TRBV5-4 and TRBJ2-7; 8 nucleotides line up with TRBD1. Germline V CDR1 and CDR2: SGHNT, YYREEE (reference sequence). This CDR3 has 15 residues. J was trimmed by 3 bases and V by 5 bases; bases with no gene match: 10.